A selection of T cell receptor beta chains follows, all from one sample in a study of shared clonotypes between healthy human individuals. Assay: immunoSEQ multiplex PCR; the TCRdb copy retains only in-frame clones and omits some. The sample contains millions of clones, about 95% of which appear only once. The specimen was naive CD8+ T cells sorted from blood. Receptors originate from a man aged 18 to 29 in good health. Both conserved end residues are part of each CDR3. The D gene is left open where the match is weak. Clone sizes are given selectively: once, few, many, or a class where the clone is expanded.

d_gene	abundance	v_gene	j_gene	CDR3nt	CDR3aa
-	-	TRBV5-1	TRBJ2-3	TGCGCCAGCAGCTGGCTATTCGCAGATACGCAGTATTTT	CASSWLFADTQYF
-	-	TRBV4-1	TRBJ2-5	TGCGCCAGCAGCCAAGGAGTGGGACTTCAAGAGACCCAGTACTTC	CASSQGVGLQETQYF
TRBD2	-	TRBV27	TRBJ2-3	TGTGCCAGCACAGCTAGCGGGGGGGCCGCAGATACGCAGTATTTT	CASTASGGAADTQYF
-	-	TRBV13	TRBJ2-4	TGTGCCAGCAGCTTAGAATCGGCAGGGTTAGCCAAAAACATTCAGTACTTC	CASSLESAGLAKNIQYF
TRBD2	-	TRBV19	TRBJ2-3	TGTGCCAGTAGTATACTAGCGGGAGTTAGAGTGAGCACAGATACGCAGTATTTT	CASSILAGVRVSTDTQYF
-	-	TRBV29-1	TRBJ2-7	TGCAGCGTTATAAAGGACTCCTCCTACGAGCAGTACTTC	CSVIKDSSYEQYF
-	-	TRBV28	TRBJ1-1	TGTGCCAGCAGTTTAATGAGGGTTTCAACTGAAGCTTTCTTT	CASSLMRVSTEAFF
-	-	TRBV25-1	TRBJ2-7	TGTGCCAGCAGAAGCGGGCCCTCCTACGAGCAGTACTTC	CASRSGPSYEQYF
TRBD1	-	TRBV2	TRBJ2-2	TGTGCCAGTGGGACAGGAAACACCGGGGAGCTGTTTTTT	CASGTGNTGELFF
-	-	TRBV9	TRBJ2-7	TGTGCCAGCAGCGTAGCTCCTACCTCCTACGAGCAGTACTTC	CASSVAPTSYEQYF
-	-	TRBV4-1	TRBJ1-2	TGCGCCAGCAGCCAAGGTCAGGCGATCAACTATGGCTACACCTTC	CASSQGQAINYGYTF
-	-	TRBV10-3	TRBJ2-7	TGTGCCATCAGTGTGGCCAGGGACGTCTACGAGCAGTACTTC	CAISVARDVYEQYF
TRBD2	-	TRBV28	TRBJ2-7	TGTGCCAGCAGTTTTGGGCAGGGGACTAGCTATTCCTACGAGCAGTACTTC	CASSFGQGTSYSYEQYF
-	-	TRBV27	TRBJ2-7	TGTGCCAGCAGACAAGCCACAGCCCACTCCTACGAGCAGTACTTC	CASRQATAHSYEQYF
TRBD1	-	TRBV13	TRBJ1-4	TGTGCCAGCAGTTCCTTTGGGACAGGTGAAAAACTGTTTTTT	CASSSFGTGEKLFF
TRBD1	-	TRBV5-4	TRBJ1-1	TGTGCCAGCAGCTGGGGGACAGGGAATAGTGAAGCTTTCTTT	CASSWGTGNSEAFF
-	-	TRBV11-2	TRBJ1-1	TGTGCCAGCAGCCCGGGACCTGAAGCTTTCTTT	CASSPGPEAFF
-	-	TRBV2	TRBJ2-3	TGTGCCAGCAGTGGTGGCTACCCTCTCGTCGGATCAGATACGCAGTATTTT	CASSGGYPLVGSDTQYF
TRBD2	-	TRBV28	TRBJ2-1	TGTGCCAGCAGGAGCGGGGTCGTCTACAATGAGCAGTTCTTC	CASRSGVVYNEQFF
TRBD1	-	TRBV4-1	TRBJ1-6	TGCGCCAGCAGCCAATACAGGGGGGGCAATTCACCCCTCCACTTT	CASSQYRGGNSPLHF
-	once	TRBV9	TRBJ2-1	TGTGCCAGCAGCGTAGAAGGGGGTGAGCAGTTCTTC	CASSVEGGEQFF
-	-	TRBV2	TRBJ1-4	TGTGCCAGCAGTGAGACGGTTACAACTAATGAGAAACTGTTTTTT	CASSETVTTNEKLFF
TRBD1	-	TRBV11-2	TRBJ2-7	TGTGCCAGCAGCCAGGGGGCCACCTACGAGCAGTACTTC	CASSQGATYEQYF
TRBD1	-	TRBV29-1	TRBJ1-2	TGCAGCTCCCTGACAGGGGGCGCAGAGGGCTACACCTTC	CSSLTGGAEGYTF
TRBD1	-	TRBV18	TRBJ2-6	TGTGCCAGCTCACCACTTCCGGGACAGGTGTCTGGGGCCAACGTCCTGACTTTC	CASSPLPGQVSGANVLTF
TRBD1	-	TRBV25-1	TRBJ2-2	TGTGCCAGCAGTAAGGACAGGGCTTTAGCCGGGGAGCTGTTTTTT	CASSKDRALAGELFF
-	once	TRBV21-1	TRBJ2-3	TGTGCCAGCAGCCCAAAGCGGATACACAGGACAGATACGCAGTATTTT	CASSPKRIHRTDTQYF
-	-	TRBV2	TRBJ2-3	TGTGCCAGCAAGGGGGGAGTTAGCACAGATACGCAGTATTTT	CASKGGVSTDTQYF
TRBD2	-	TRBV7-2	TRBJ2-1	TGTGCCAGCAGACAGGGACTAGCGGGAGAGAATGAGCAGTTCTTC	CASRQGLAGENEQFF
TRBD2	-	TRBV4-1	TRBJ2-5	TGCGCCAGCAGCCAACGACTAGCGGGGCCCCAAGAGACCCAGTACTTC	CASSQRLAGPQETQYF
TRBD2	-	TRBV29-1	TRBJ2-3	TGCAGCGTTGATGGGTCTTACGGGGGGTCGGAGGGCACAGATACGCAGTATTTT	CSVDGSYGGSEGTDTQYF
TRBD1	-	TRBV2	TRBJ2-5	TGTGCCAGCAGGCCCACCGGGACAGAGCAAGAGACCCAGTACTTC	CASRPTGTEQETQYF
TRBD1	-	TRBV7-9	TRBJ1-1	TGTGCCAGCAGCTTAGTGGGGACAGCGAACACTGAAGCTTTCTTT	CASSLVGTANTEAFF
TRBD1	-	TRBV19	TRBJ2-2	TGTGCCATCTTGGACAGGGCGACCGGGGAGCTGTTTTTT	CAILDRATGELFF
-	-	TRBV6-1	TRBJ1-5	TGTGCCAGCAGACCAACAGGGAATAGCAATCAGCCCCAGCATTTT	CASRPTGNSNQPQHF
-	-	TRBV19	TRBJ1-2	TGTGCCAGTAATGCGGGGGCCTATGGCTACACCTTC	CASNAGAYGYTF
TRBD2	-	TRBV9	TRBJ2-1	TGTGCCAGCAGCGTAGGAATTAGCGGGGGCAATGAGCAGTTCTTC	CASSVGISGGNEQFF
-	-	TRBV4-1	TRBJ2-3	TGCGCCAGCAGCCAAGAGGGGCCCGGGGCAGGGACAGATACGCAGTATTTT	CASSQEGPGAGTDTQYF
-	-	TRBV11-3	TRBJ2-2	TGTGCCAGCAGCTTAGGCCCGACCGGGGAGCTGTTTTTT	CASSLGPTGELFF
-	-	TRBV27	TRBJ2-7	TGTGCCAGCGCTGGACAGAAGTACGAGCAGTACTTC	CASAGQKYEQYF
TRBD2	-	TRBV9	TRBJ2-1	TGTGCCAGCAGCTCCCGGACTAGCGATAATGAGCAGTTCTTC	CASSSRTSDNEQFF
TRBD1	-	TRBV18	TRBJ1-5	TGTGCCAGCTCGACAGGGTCGGAGCCCCAGCATTTT	CASSTGSEPQHF
TRBD1	-	TRBV6-5	TRBJ2-7	TGTGCCAGCAGTAAACAGGGGTACGAGCAGTACTTC	CASSKQGYEQYF
-	-	TRBV10-1	TRBJ2-5	TGCGCCAGCTCAGAGACAGGCCAAGAGACCCAGTACTTC	CASSETGQETQYF
TRBD1	-	TRBV6-6	TRBJ1-1	TGTGCCAGCAGTGGACAGGGTCCGAACACTGAAGCTTTCTTT	CASSGQGPNTEAFF
-	-	TRBV10-3	TRBJ2-7	TGTGCCATCAGTGAAGCTTCCTACGAGCAGTACTTC	CAISEASYEQYF
TRBD2	-	TRBV2	TRBJ2-1	TGTGCCTCCCGTGGGACGAGCGGGAGAACCCCTTACAGTGAGCAGTTCTTC	CASRGTSGRTPYSEQFF
-	-	TRBV28	TRBJ2-2	TGTGCCAGCGGGTCGGTCCCGAACACCGGGGAGCTGTTTTTT	CASGSVPNTGELFF
-	-	TRBV2	TRBJ2-7	TGTGCCAGCAGTGAAGTGGGGGGTTCCTACGAGCAGTACTTC	CASSEVGGSYEQYF
-	-	TRBV9	TRBJ2-3	TGTGCCAGCAGCGTAGTTCCGGGGTTAACCACAGATACGCAGTATTTT	CASSVVPGLTTDTQYF
-	-	TRBV4-1	TRBJ2-3	TGCGCCAGCAGCCATGGGACTCTACCCACAGATACGCAGTATTTT	CASSHGTLPTDTQYF
-	-	TRBV10-3	TRBJ1-3	TGTGCCATCTCATGGACCGACTCTGGAAACACCATATATTTT	CAISWTDSGNTIYF
TRBD1	-	TRBV28	TRBJ1-6	TGTGCCAGCAGATGGGGGACAGAGGATTCACCCCTCCACTTT	CASRWGTEDSPLHF
TRBD2	once	TRBV27	TRBJ2-1	TGTGCCAGCAGTAATCGGGACTACTCCTACAATGAGCAGTTCTTC	CASSNRDYSYNEQFF
-	once	TRBV19	TRBJ1-5	TGTGCCAGTAGTTCAGGGCGAGGATGGAATCAGCCCCAGCATTTT	CASSSGRGWNQPQHF
TRBD1	-	TRBV5-1	TRBJ2-3	TGCGCCAGCAGCTTGGAGGCAGGGGGAAGGGGCACAGATACGCAGTATTTT	CASSLEAGGRGTDTQYF
TRBD1	-	TRBV6-1	TRBJ2-7	TGTGCCAGCTGCGACAGGGGGCCCTACGAGCAGTACTTC	CASCDRGPYEQYF
-	-	TRBV27	TRBJ2-1	TGTGCCAGCAGTTTAAGGGACTTCTCCAATGAGCAGTTCTTC	CASSLRDFSNEQFF
-	-	TRBV6-5	TRBJ1-2	TGTGCCAGCAGTTACCCATTCGGGGACTATGGCTACACCTTC	CASSYPFGDYGYTF